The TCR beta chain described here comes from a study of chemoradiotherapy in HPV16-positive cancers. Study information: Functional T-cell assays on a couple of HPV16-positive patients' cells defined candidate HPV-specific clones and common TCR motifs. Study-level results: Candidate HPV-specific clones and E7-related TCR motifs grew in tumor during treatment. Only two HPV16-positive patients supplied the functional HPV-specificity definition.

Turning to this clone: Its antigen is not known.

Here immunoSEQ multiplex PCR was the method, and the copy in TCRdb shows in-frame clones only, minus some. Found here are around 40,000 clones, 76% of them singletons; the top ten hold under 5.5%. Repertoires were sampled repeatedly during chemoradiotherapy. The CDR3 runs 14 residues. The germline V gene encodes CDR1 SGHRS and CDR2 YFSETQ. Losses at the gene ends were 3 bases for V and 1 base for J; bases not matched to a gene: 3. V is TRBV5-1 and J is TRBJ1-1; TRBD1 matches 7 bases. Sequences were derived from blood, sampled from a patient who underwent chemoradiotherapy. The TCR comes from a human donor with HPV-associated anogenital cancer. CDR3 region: CASSSRDRNTEAFF. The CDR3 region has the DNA TGCGCCAGCAGCTCCCGGGACAGGAACACTGAAGCTTTCTTT.